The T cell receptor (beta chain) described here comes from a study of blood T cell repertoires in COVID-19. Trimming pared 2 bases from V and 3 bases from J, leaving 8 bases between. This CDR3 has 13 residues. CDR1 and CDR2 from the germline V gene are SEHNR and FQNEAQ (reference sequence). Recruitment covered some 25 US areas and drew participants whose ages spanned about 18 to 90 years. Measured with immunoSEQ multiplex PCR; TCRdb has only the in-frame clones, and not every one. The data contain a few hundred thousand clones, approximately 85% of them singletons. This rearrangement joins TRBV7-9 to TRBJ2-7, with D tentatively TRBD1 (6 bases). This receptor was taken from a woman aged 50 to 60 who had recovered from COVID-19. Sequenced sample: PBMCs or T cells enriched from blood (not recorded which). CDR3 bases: TGTGCCAGCAGCTTACTACAGGGCTACGAGCAGTACTTC. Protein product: CASSLLQGYEQYF.